This is a list of T cell receptor beta chains from one sample in a study of early T cells in non-severe SARS-CoV-2 infection. TCRdb analysed the 5' RACE reads with MiXCR anew, one entry per CDR3 protein. The table includes tens of thousands of distinct CDR3 sequences, approximately 5.4% detected once. The sample consisted of whole blood. Every receptor here comes from an adult who was a healthcare worker with PCR-confirmed SARS-CoV-2 infection or an uninfected control (not recorded which). The CDR3 runs from the conserved cysteine through the conserved F or W. Each record gives: clone size, V gene, J gene, D gene, CDR3 DNA, CDR3 protein. D genes are given only for firm matches. Clone size appears in some rows only: once, few, many, or a class for an expanded clone.

clone_size: few; v_call: TRBV20-1; j_call: TRBJ2-1; d_call: TRBD2; cdr3_nt: TGCAGTGCTAGCGGGGGGTTCGGGAATGAGCAGTTCTTC; cdr3_aa: CSASGGFGNEQFF
clone_size: many; v_call: TRBV20-1; j_call: TRBJ1-1; d_call: -; cdr3_nt: TGCAGTGCTAGATCACCTCCGGGCGGGCAAGCTTTCTTT; cdr3_aa: CSARSPPGGQAFF
clone_size: -; v_call: TRBV7-9; j_call: TRBJ2-7; d_call: TRBD1; cdr3_nt: TGTGCCAGCAGCTTAACAGGGGGCAACGAGCAGTACTTC; cdr3_aa: CASSLTGGNEQYF
clone_size: many; v_call: TRBV11-3; j_call: TRBJ1-2; d_call: -; cdr3_nt: TGTGCCAGCAGCCATACAGTTACCGCTTTTAACTATGGCTACACCTTC; cdr3_aa: CASSHTVTAFNYGYTF
clone_size: many; v_call: TRBV5-6; j_call: TRBJ1-1; d_call: -; cdr3_nt: TGTGCCAGCAGCTTCAACTGGAACACTGAAGCTTTCTTT; cdr3_aa: CASSFNWNTEAFF
clone_size: many; v_call: TRBV7-2; j_call: TRBJ2-3; d_call: -; cdr3_nt: TGTGCCAGCAGCTTAGGGGGGCGGGAGACAGATACGCAGTATTTT; cdr3_aa: CASSLGGRETDTQYF
clone_size: few; v_call: TRBV4-1; j_call: TRBJ2-1; d_call: -; cdr3_nt: TGCGCCAGCAGCCAAGAGTTAAATGAGCAGTTCTTC; cdr3_aa: CASSQELNEQFF
clone_size: many; v_call: TRBV2; j_call: TRBJ2-3; d_call: TRBD2; cdr3_nt: TGTGCCAGCAACCTAGCGGCAGATACGCAGTATTTT; cdr3_aa: CASNLAADTQYF
clone_size: many; v_call: TRBV10-1; j_call: TRBJ2-2; d_call: -; cdr3_nt: TGCGCCAGCAGTGATAACACCGGGGAGCTGTTTTTT; cdr3_aa: CASSDNTGELFF
clone_size: many; v_call: TRBV27; j_call: TRBJ1-6; d_call: -; cdr3_nt: TGTGCCAGCAGTCCCGGGACATTAAGCAATTCACCCCTCCACTTT; cdr3_aa: CASSPGTLSNSPLHF
clone_size: many; v_call: TRBV29-1; j_call: TRBJ1-1; d_call: -; cdr3_nt: TGCAGCGTTGATATCTCAGGGGTTACTGAAGCTTTCTTT; cdr3_aa: CSVDISGVTEAFF
clone_size: many; v_call: TRBV20-1; j_call: TRBJ2-7; d_call: -; cdr3_nt: TGCAGTGCTAGCTTAAGGGCCGAGCAGTACTTC; cdr3_aa: CSASLRAEQYF
clone_size: -; v_call: TRBV7-6; j_call: TRBJ2-3; d_call: TRBD1; cdr3_nt: TGTGCCAGCAGCTTAGCCGGACAGGGGGCCTTAACAGATACGCAGTATTTT; cdr3_aa: CASSLAGQGALTDTQYF
clone_size: many; v_call: TRBV7-2; j_call: TRBJ2-7; d_call: TRBD1; cdr3_nt: TGTGCCAGCAACCGACAGGGGGGCTACGAGCAGTACTTC; cdr3_aa: CASNRQGGYEQYF
clone_size: few; v_call: TRBV7-6; j_call: TRBJ2-1; d_call: TRBD2; cdr3_nt: TGTGCCAGCAGCTCCAGCCGGGACTATGTGAGTGAGCAGTTCTTC; cdr3_aa: CASSSSRDYVSEQFF
clone_size: -; v_call: TRBV7-2; j_call: TRBJ2-7; d_call: TRBD2; cdr3_nt: TGTGCCAGCAGCTTAGTAAGACTAGCGGGAGTAGGAGCCTACGAGCAGTACTTC; cdr3_aa: CASSLVRLAGVGAYEQYF
clone_size: many; v_call: TRBV6-5; j_call: TRBJ1-5; d_call: -; cdr3_nt: TGTGCCAGCAGTCCGGACCGCAGGCGAAAAGGCAATCAGCCCCAGCATTTT; cdr3_aa: CASSPDRRRKGNQPQHF
clone_size: many; v_call: TRBV20-1; j_call: TRBJ1-2; d_call: -; cdr3_nt: TGCAGTGCTAGCGGCATCAACTATGGCTACACCTTC; cdr3_aa: CSASGINYGYTF
clone_size: medium-sized; v_call: TRBV30; j_call: TRBJ2-3; d_call: -; cdr3_nt: TGTGCCTGGACCCCCTTTAGCACAGATACGCAGTATTTT; cdr3_aa: CAWTPFSTDTQYF
clone_size: many; v_call: TRBV30; j_call: TRBJ2-3; d_call: -; cdr3_nt: TGTGCCTGGAGTCCTTCTAAGGATACGCAGTATTTT; cdr3_aa: CAWSPSKDTQYF
clone_size: -; v_call: TRBV5-4; j_call: TRBJ1-1; d_call: TRBD1; cdr3_nt: TGTGCCAGCAGCTTTCTCAGGGGGAGCACTGAAGCTTTCTTT; cdr3_aa: CASSFLRGSTEAFF
clone_size: -; v_call: TRBV7-9; j_call: TRBJ2-6; d_call: -; cdr3_nt: TGTGCCAGCAGCTTAGCACAGGGTTCCTGGAACGGGGCCAACGTCCTGACTTTC; cdr3_aa: CASSLAQGSWNGANVLTF
clone_size: many; v_call: TRBV7-8; j_call: TRBJ1-5; d_call: -; cdr3_nt: TGTGCCACAGAATCCAGGGGTAGCAATCAGCCCCAGCATTTT; cdr3_aa: CATESRGSNQPQHF
clone_size: few; v_call: TRBV4-1; j_call: TRBJ2-3; d_call: -; cdr3_nt: TGCGCCAGCAGCCAAGGTTTTGTGGCTGATACGCAGTATTTT; cdr3_aa: CASSQGFVADTQYF
clone_size: many; v_call: TRBV12-3/TRBV12-4; j_call: TRBJ2-5; d_call: -; cdr3_nt: TGTGCCAGCATGAGGACAACCGCGGAGACCCAGTACTTC; cdr3_aa: CASMRTTAETQYF
clone_size: many; v_call: TRBV5-1; j_call: TRBJ2-7; d_call: -; cdr3_nt: TGCGCCAGCAGCTCCCAGGGATACTACGAGCAGTACTTC; cdr3_aa: CASSSQGYYEQYF
clone_size: few; v_call: TRBV11-2; j_call: TRBJ2-1; d_call: -; cdr3_nt: TGTGCCAGCAGGCAACCTCTAGCCGCCAGACACAACAATGAGCAGTTCTTC; cdr3_aa: CASRQPLAARHNNEQFF
clone_size: -; v_call: TRBV5-1; j_call: TRBJ1-1; d_call: TRBD1; cdr3_nt: TGCGCCAGCAGCTCGGACAGGGGGAAGGTTATGAACACTGAAGCTTTCTTT; cdr3_aa: CASSSDRGKVMNTEAFF
clone_size: many; v_call: TRBV7-2; j_call: TRBJ2-1; d_call: TRBD2; cdr3_nt: TGTGCCAGCAGCTTAGCTAGCGGGGTATCCTACAATGAGCAGTTCTTC; cdr3_aa: CASSLASGVSYNEQFF
clone_size: few; v_call: TRBV4-2; j_call: TRBJ2-6; d_call: TRBD2; cdr3_nt: TGTGCCAGCAGCCTGCGGACTAGCGGGGGTTATGGGGCCAACGTCCTGACTTTC; cdr3_aa: CASSLRTSGGYGANVLTF
clone_size: -; v_call: TRBV12-5; j_call: TRBJ2-1; d_call: -; cdr3_nt: TGTGCTAGTGGCCGGTGGGGCTACAATGAGCAGTTCTTC; cdr3_aa: CASGRWGYNEQFF
clone_size: many; v_call: TRBV5-5; j_call: TRBJ1-4; d_call: TRBD1; cdr3_nt: TGTGCCAGCAGCTTAATAACAGGGGGAAGCGAAAAACTGTTTTTT; cdr3_aa: CASSLITGGSEKLFF
clone_size: few; v_call: TRBV7-8; j_call: TRBJ1-6; d_call: -; cdr3_nt: TGTGCCAGCAGCTTACGGGAGGACAGTTATTCACCCCTCCACTTT; cdr3_aa: CASSLREDSYSPLHF
clone_size: many; v_call: TRBV28; j_call: TRBJ1-1; d_call: -; cdr3_nt: TGTGCCAGCAGTCCAGGGGACACGAACACTGAAGCTTTCTTT; cdr3_aa: CASSPGDTNTEAFF
clone_size: many; v_call: TRBV6-1; j_call: TRBJ2-1; d_call: -; cdr3_nt: TGTGCCAGCAGTGAACTGAAAGGGTGGAGTGAGCAGTTCTTC; cdr3_aa: CASSELKGWSEQFF
clone_size: many; v_call: TRBV29-1; j_call: TRBJ1-2; d_call: TRBD1; cdr3_nt: TGCAGCGTTCAAACGGACAGGGGCTATGGCTACACCTTC; cdr3_aa: CSVQTDRGYGYTF
clone_size: many; v_call: TRBV3-1; j_call: TRBJ2-5; d_call: -; cdr3_nt: TGTGCCAGCAGCCAAAGACATAAAGAGACCCAGTACTTC; cdr3_aa: CASSQRHKETQYF
clone_size: many; v_call: TRBV28; j_call: TRBJ1-6; d_call: -; cdr3_nt: TGTGCCAGCAGCACAGGGAAATATAATTCACCCCTCCACTTT; cdr3_aa: CASSTGKYNSPLHF
clone_size: -; v_call: TRBV6-6; j_call: TRBJ2-7; d_call: -; cdr3_nt: TGTGCCAGCAGCCCGACAAGTACTACCTACGAGCAGTACTTC; cdr3_aa: CASSPTSTTYEQYF
clone_size: few; v_call: TRBV10-1; j_call: TRBJ2-7; d_call: TRBD1; cdr3_nt: TGCGCCAGCGCCTCGGACAGGGGATTCTCCTACGAGCAGTACTTC; cdr3_aa: CASASDRGFSYEQYF
clone_size: many; v_call: TRBV3-1; j_call: TRBJ2-2; d_call: TRBD2; cdr3_nt: TGTGCCAGCAGCCAAGACGGACTAGACGGGAACACCGGGGAGCTGTTTTTT; cdr3_aa: CASSQDGLDGNTGELFF
clone_size: many; v_call: TRBV3-1; j_call: TRBJ2-6; d_call: -; cdr3_nt: TGTGCCAGCAGCCTTCAAACCGGAGGGGCCAACGTCCTGACTTTC; cdr3_aa: CASSLQTGGANVLTF
clone_size: many; v_call: TRBV30; j_call: TRBJ2-1; d_call: -; cdr3_nt: TGTGCCTGGAGTGTAAACAATAACAATGAGCAGTTCTTC; cdr3_aa: CAWSVNNNNEQFF
clone_size: many; v_call: TRBV29-1; j_call: TRBJ2-5; d_call: -; cdr3_nt: TGCAGCTTAAGGGGCCAAGAGACCCAGTACTTC; cdr3_aa: CSLRGQETQYF
clone_size: medium-sized; v_call: TRBV6-6; j_call: TRBJ1-6; d_call: -; cdr3_nt: TGTGCCAGCAGTTACTCGGAGACGGATACTTATAATTCACCCCTCCACTTT; cdr3_aa: CASSYSETDTYNSPLHF
clone_size: -; v_call: TRBV7-2; j_call: TRBJ2-3; d_call: -; cdr3_nt: TGTGCCAGCAGCTTAGCAGGTGCCCTCACAGATACGCAGTATTTT; cdr3_aa: CASSLAGALTDTQYF
clone_size: many; v_call: TRBV7-2; j_call: TRBJ2-3; d_call: -; cdr3_nt: TGTGCCAGCAGCTTTTTTGGTACGCAGTATTTT; cdr3_aa: CASSFFGTQYF
clone_size: many; v_call: TRBV29-1; j_call: TRBJ1-1; d_call: -; cdr3_nt: TGCAGCGTTGACAGGGAGAACACTGAAGCTTTCTTT; cdr3_aa: CSVDRENTEAFF
clone_size: many; v_call: TRBV29-1; j_call: TRBJ2-7; d_call: -; cdr3_nt: TGCAGCGTTGAAGGAGGGGAAGCCTACGAGCAGTACTTC; cdr3_aa: CSVEGGEAYEQYF
clone_size: many; v_call: TRBV6-5; j_call: TRBJ1-1; d_call: -; cdr3_nt: TGTGCCAGCAGTTACTCGCATCTGGCCAACACTGAAGCTTTCTTT; cdr3_aa: CASSYSHLANTEAFF
clone_size: few; v_call: TRBV28; j_call: TRBJ2-3; d_call: TRBD2; cdr3_nt: TGTGCCAGCAGTGGCCGACTAGCGGGGGAAAAATATACGCAGTATTTT; cdr3_aa: CASSGRLAGEKYTQYF
clone_size: many; v_call: TRBV7-9; j_call: TRBJ1-1; d_call: -; cdr3_nt: TGTGCCATCCACTCGGACACTGAAGCTTTCTTT; cdr3_aa: CAIHSDTEAFF
clone_size: many; v_call: TRBV24-1; j_call: TRBJ2-3; d_call: TRBD1; cdr3_nt: TGTGCCACCAGTGATGACAGGGGCACAGATACGCAGTATTTT; cdr3_aa: CATSDDRGTDTQYF
clone_size: -; v_call: TRBV20-1; j_call: TRBJ2-5; d_call: -; cdr3_nt: TGCAGTGCTAGTATGGGGCTGGAGACCCAGTACTTC; cdr3_aa: CSASMGLETQYF
clone_size: many; v_call: TRBV5-1; j_call: TRBJ2-7; d_call: -; cdr3_nt: TGCGCCAGCAGCTTGGGCGGGCGACGCGAGCAGTACTTC; cdr3_aa: CASSLGGRREQYF